This T cell receptor beta chain was observed in a study of CD8 T cells in Susac syndrome. Study overall: Clinically active disease was present in 5 or 6 of the sequenced Susac syndrome patients. Eight or nine of these patients were in remission.

RNA in amounts of roughly 0.5 to 1 ug was reverse transcribed with random hexamers. One entry per CDR3 protein results from TCRdb running MiXCR on the immunoSEQ multiplex PCR reads. The sample consists of 100,000 to 150,000 distinct CDR3 sequences, nearly 96% of them appearing once. This clonotype has just one count. Germline V gene lookup returns CDR1 KGHDR and CDR2 SFDVKD. The J segment lost 5 bases and the V segment lost 3 bases, leaving 8 bases of the junction unmatched. The CDR3 runs 15 residues. Sequenced sample: CD4+ T cells from PBMCs. This rearrangement joins TRBV24-1 to TRBJ1-1; 7 positions match TRBD1. The receptor was isolated from a human donor with Susac syndrome. Here the CDR3 DNA reads TGTGCCACCAGTGATCTTAGTGAGGGGGCAACTGAAGCTTTCTTT. Amino acid sequence: CATSDLSEGATEAFF.